Each of the 15 T cell receptor beta chains below was sequenced from the same sample in a study of radiotherapy plus CTLA-4 blockade in lung cancer. The assay was immunoSEQ multiplex PCR, and TCRdb's table has in-frame clones only and misses some. The data contain around 55,000 clones, approximately 82% of them seen just once; the ten biggest clones take up 6% to 7.5%. The starting material was peripheral blood, obtained from a patient treated with radiotherapy plus ipilimumab. The receptors come from a human donor with non-small cell lung cancer whose response to radiotherapy plus ipilimumab could not be evaluated.

The rearrangement joins TRBV27 to TRBJ1-5, with 9 bases lining up with TRBD1. V trimming: 5 bases; J trimming: 3 bases; junction bases outside the gene matches: 5. The CDR3 has 15 residues. CDR1 is MNHEY and CDR2 is SMNVEV in the germline V gene (reference sequence). The CDR3 sequence is CASSAGTGTNQPQHF. CDR3 coding DNA: TGTGCCAGCAGTGCCGGGACAGGGACCAATCAGCCCCAGCATTTT.

This chain links TRBV30 with TRBJ1-5; D is uncertain. The V end lost 8 bases, the J end lost 9 bases, and 11 bases lay between the germline ends. CDR3 length: 10 residues. Looked up from germline, CDR1 is GTSNPN and CDR2 is SVGIG (reference sequence). The CDR3 region has the DNA TGTGCCCGCCCACGGGGGCCCCAGCATTTT. Translating gives CARPRGPQHF. The full variable domain, in which reference TRBV30 and TRBJ1-5 provide the parts outside the CDR3, is SQTIHQWPATLVQPVGSPLSLECTVEGTSNPNLYWYRQAAGRGLQLLFYSVGIGQISSEVPQNLSASRPQDRQFILSSKKLLLSDSGFYLCARPRGPQHFGDGTRLSIL.

The rearrangement links TRBV29-1 to TRBJ2-5; possibly TRBD1 for D (6 bases). V was pared by 1 base and J by 2 bases, with 11 bases between. CDR1 is SQVTM, CDR2 ANQGSEA, per germline. The CDR3 is 14 residues long. DNA of the CDR3: TGCAGCGTTGAAGGGCAACAGGGACAAGAGACCCAGTACTTC. Translation gives CSVEGQQGQETQYF.

The chain uses TRBV19 and TRBJ2-5; TRBD1 might be the D (5 bases). CDR3 length: 16 residues. V lost 7 bases and J 5 bases, leaving 23 bases between the germline ends. From germline, CDR1 is LNHDA and CDR2 SQIVND (reference sequence). The CDR3 region has the DNA TGTGCCAGTACCCGGCCCAGAACAGGTCTTGGGGAGACCCAGTACTTC. This sequence encodes CASTRPRTGLGETQYF.

The chain is built from TRBV20-1 and TRBJ1-2; D unclear. The V end was cut by 2 bases, the J end by 4 bases, with 5 bases between. CDR1 DFQATT and CDR2 SNEGSKA come from the germline V gene (reference sequence). There are 11 residues in the CDR3. This CDR3 is CSARSLYGYTF. The CDR3 DNA reads as TGCAGTGCTAGAAGCCTCTATGGCTACACCTTC.

V and J are TRBV6-1 and TRBJ1-5; D perhaps matches TRBD1 (6 bases). Looked up from germline, CDR1 is MNHNS and CDR2 is SASEGT. There are 13 residues in the CDR3. Trimming stripped 6 bases from V and 5 bases from J, with 11 bases between. The CDR3 DNA reads TGTGCCAGCAGAGCCAGGGGAGATCAGCCCCAGCATTTT. Translated, it gives CASRARGDQPQHF.

The chain joins TRBV10-3 to TRBJ1-1, with D possibly TRBD1 on 5 matching bases. The V end was cut by 10 bases, the J end by 4 bases, with 10 bases between. The CDR3 spans 11 residues. CDR1 is ENHRY and CDR2 is SYGVKD in the germline V gene. CDR3 protein: CASGAPTEAFF. In DNA form, the CDR3 reads TGTGCCAGCGGGGCTCCCACTGAAGCTTTCTTT.

V gene TRBV6-5 combines with J gene TRBJ1-5, with TRBD1 matching over 8 bases. This CDR3 is built from 15 residues. J lost 6 bases, V lost 5 bases, and 9 bases had no gene match. Looked up from germline, CDR1 is MNHEY and CDR2 is SVGAGI. The DNA of the CDR3 is TGTGCCAGCAGTCCACAGGGGGGTAATAGTCAGCCCCAGCATTTT. This encodes CASSPQGGNSQPQHF.

Concerning this clone itself: One junction end does not reproduce the germline sequence, and a read error may be involved. This same CDR3 is encoded by further DNA sequences in the sample. The chain uses TRBV28 and TRBJ2-7; D might be TRBD1 (6 bases). The germline CDR1 and CDR2 sequences are MDHEN and SYDVKM. The CDR3 is 15 amino acids. The CDR3 sequence is CASSYSEQGTYEQYF. In nucleotides, the CDR3 is TGTGCCAGCAGTTATTCGGAACAGGGTACCTATGAGCAGTACTTC.

The rearrangement links TRBV7-9 to TRBJ2-5, with 12 bases identical to TRBD1. The CDR3 spans 16 residues. V lost 5 bases and J lost 1; bases outside the gene matches: 5. CDR1 SEHNR and CDR2 FQNEAQ come from the germline V gene (reference sequence). The CDR3 DNA sequence: TGTGCCAGCAGCGAAGGGGACAGGGGGCTCCAAGAGACCCAGTACTTC. It translates to CASSEGDRGLQETQYF. The variable domain in full, completed from reference TRBV7-9 and TRBJ2-5, reads DTGVSQNPRHKITKRGQNVTFRCDPISEHNRLYWYRQTLGQGPEFLTYFQNEAQLEKSRLLSDRFSAERPKGSFSTLEIQRTEQGDSAMYLCASSEGDRGLQETQYFGPGTRLLVL.

The gene calls are TRBV29-1 and TRBJ2-7; 8 bases match TRBD1. The germline V gene encodes CDR1 SQVTM and CDR2 ANQGSEA. With 6 bases clipped from V and 4 bases from J, the junction kept 8 bases outside the gene matches. The CDR3 contains 13 residues. The CDR3 DNA is TGCAGCGTGAGGCCAGGGGGCGGGTACGAGCAGTACTTC. Its translation is CSVRPGGGYEQYF.

This rearrangement joins TRBV2 to TRBJ2-6; D is undetermined. Trimming took 7 bases from V and 2 from J, leaving 6 bases between them. Germline values: CDR1 SNHLY, CDR2 FYNNEI. The CDR3 spans 13 residues. The CDR3 loop is CASTDTGANVLTF. The DNA for the CDR3 is TGTGCCAGCACCGACACTGGGGCCAACGTCCTGACTTTC.

The V gene is TRBV29-1, the J gene TRBJ2-5; tentative D call: TRBD1 (6 bases). The CDR3 runs to 13 residues. Germline CDR1 and CDR2: SQVTM and ANQGSEA. Trimming removed 4 bases at V and 5 bases at J, with 14 bases between. The DNA for the CDR3 is TGCAGCGTTGGAGCAGGGGTGGGGGAGACCCAGTACTTC. Translated: CSVGAGVGETQYF.

V gene TRBV6-1 combines with J gene TRBJ2-2, with D unresolved. This CDR3 contains 15 residues. The V and J ends lost 4 bases and 0 bases respectively, with 9 bases between them. The V gene's germline CDR1 is MNHNS and CDR2 SASEGT. DNA for the CDR3: TGTGCCAGCAGTGGGCTGTTCGCGAACACCGGGGAGCTGTTTTTT. Protein product: CASSGLFANTGELFF.

This clone appeared once. In DNA form, the CDR3 reads TGTGCCAGCTCACCAAGGGAGACAGGGACCTACAATGAGCAGTTCTTC. Encoded protein: CASSPRETGTYNEQFF. This chain connects TRBV18 to TRBJ2-1; 7 bases agree with TRBD1. Losses at the gene ends were 2 bases for V and 2 bases for J; bases not matched to a gene: 6. Germline loops: CDR1 KGHSH, CDR2 LQKENI. This CDR3 comprises 16 residues.